One sample yielded the 30 T cell receptor beta chains listed below, sequenced in a study of early T cells in non-severe SARS-CoV-2 infection. TCRdb fed the 5' RACE reads into MiXCR, producing one record per CDR3 protein. The sample includes approximately 71,000 distinct CDR3 sequences, roughly 15% of them seen just once. Sequenced material: whole blood. These receptor sequences come from an adult who was a healthcare worker with PCR-confirmed SARS-CoV-2 infection or an uninfected control (not recorded which).

This clonotype was detected a few times. The chain uses TRBV20-1 and TRBJ1-1; D not certain. The CDR3 runs to 14 residues. Germline CDR1 and CDR2: DFQATT and SNEGSKA (reference sequence). Deletions cut 2 bases from V and 0 bases from J, with 10 bases between. The CDR3 bases are TGCAGTGCTAGACCAAGGGAAGTGAACACTGAAGCTTTCTTT. It codes for CSARPREVNTEAFF.

This clonotype came up a few times. The chain employs TRBV11-2 and TRBJ1-4; 8 positions match TRBD1. The CDR3 spans 17 residues. Trimming took 0 bases from V and 5 from J; bases not matched to a gene: 8. Per germline, CDR1 SGHAT and CDR2 FQNNGV. The CDR3 reads CASSLDLPRTGNEKLFF. CDR3 in DNA: TGTGCCAGCAGCTTAGATCTCCCTCGGACAGGGAATGAAAAACTGTTTTTT.

This clonotype was observed at least ten times. The genes are TRBV4-3 and TRBJ2-2; D is ambiguous. In germline, CDR1 is LGHNA, CDR2 YSLEER. V lost 0 bases, J lost 13 bases, and 15 bases lay in between. The CDR3 is 14 amino acids. CDR3 in amino acids: CASSQDVGFGGLFF. CDR3 coding DNA: TGCGCCAGCAGCCAAGATGTGGGTTTCGGTGGGCTGTTTTTT.

V gene TRBV9 combines with J gene TRBJ2-6, with D maybe TRBD1 (6 bases). The CDR3 is made up of 13 amino acids. V lost 6 bases to trimming and J lost 2 bases, with 6 bases between them. Germline loops: CDR1 SGDLS, CDR2 YYNGEE. The CDR3 spells CASKGAGANVLTF. Written as DNA, the CDR3 is TGTGCCAGCAAGGGGGCTGGGGCCAACGTCCTGACTTTC.

This clonotype appeared a few times. The rearrangement uses TRBV7-9 and TRBJ1-2; D is uncertain. Trimming pared 5 bases from V and 8 bases from J, leaving 9 bases between. The CDR3 extends over 11 amino acids. Germline CDR1 and CDR2: SEHNR and FQNEAQ (reference sequence). The CDR3 sequence: CASSPKGGYTF. In DNA, the CDR3 is TGTGCCAGCAGCCCGAAGGGCGGCTACACCTTC.

This clonotype was counted ten times or more. This chain connects TRBV28 to TRBJ1-6; 10 bases align to TRBD1. The CDR3 runs to 15 residues. Germline lookup yields CDR1 MDHEN and CDR2 SYDVKM. J gave up 7 bases and V 3 bases, and 3 bases lay outside the gene matches. CDR3 amino acids: CASSLRGQGNSPLHF. CDR3 nucleotides: TGTGCCAGCAGTTTGAGGGGACAGGGGAATTCACCCCTCCACTTT.

The J gene is TRBJ1-1, the V gene TRBV27; no firm D call. CDR1 and CDR2 (germline): MNHEY, SMNVEV (reference sequence). This CDR3 is 11 amino acids long. V lost 10 bases and J 4 bases, leaving 10 bases between the germline ends. This chain's CDR3 is CAIRRGTEAFF. CDR3 DNA: TGTGCCATAAGGCGGGGCACTGAAGCTTTCTTT.

This clonotype was seen a few times. V usage is TRBV11-2 and J usage is TRBJ2-7; tentatively, D is TRBD2 (5 bases). The germline CDR1 and CDR2 sequences are SGHAT and FQNNGV. The V end lost 5 bases, the J end lost 2 bases, and 10 bases lay between the germline ends. The CDR3 is 13 residues long. The CDR3 is CASSGSRPYEQYF. CDR3 in DNA: TGTGCCAGCAGCGGGAGTCGGCCCTACGAGCAGTACTTC.

The chain links TRBV5-1 to TRBJ2-2; TRBD1 agrees at 7 bases. This CDR3 has 16 amino acids. From germline, CDR1 is SGHRS and CDR2 YFSETQ. V lost 0 bases, J lost 0 bases, and 2 bases stayed unmatched. CDR3 nucleotides: TGCGCCAGCAGCTTGGAAGGGACAGCGAACACCGGGGAGCTGTTTTTT. As protein: CASSLEGTANTGELFF.

The chain recombines TRBV28 with TRBJ2-6; D call uncertain. Germline V CDR1 and CDR2: MDHEN, SYDVKM. The CDR3 runs to 14 residues. V lost 5 bases and J lost 1, with 6 bases in between. The CDR3, as DNA: TGTGCCAGCAGTCTTAGGTCTGGGGCCAACGTCCTGACTTTC. Amino acids: CASSLRSGANVLTF.

The chain uses TRBV6-6 and TRBJ1-2; 9 bases are a match to TRBD1. The CDR3 totals 15 residues. The V segment lost 6 bases and the J segment 6 bases; nucleotides outside the gene matches: 11. Germline V gene sequence: CDR1 MNHNY, CDR2 SVGAGI (reference sequence). For the CDR3, the DNA is TGTGCCAGCAGCCAAAACCGACAGGGGGAGAATGGCTACACCTTC. Encoded protein: CASSQNRQGENGYTF.

This clonotype was observed at least ten times. CDR3 in amino acids: CASSAGTDLISYNSPLHF. The DNA of the CDR3 is TGTGCCAGCAGCGCCGGGACAGACCTTATCTCCTATAATTCACCCCTCCACTTT. V is TRBV9 and J is TRBJ1-6, with 7 bases that match TRBD1. V shed 3 bases, J shed 0 bases, and the junction held 9 bases outside the gene matches. Germline-derived CDR1 and CDR2 are SGDLS and YYNGEE. This CDR3 is built from 18 residues.

This clonotype has more than one count but fewer than ten. CDR3 loop: CASSLRPYGYTF. The CDR3 nucleotides are TGTGCCAGCAGCTTACGGCCCTATGGCTACACCTTC. V and J are TRBV5-5 and TRBJ1-2; D remains unclear. V was cut by 2 bases and J by 4 bases, with 6 bases left in between. The CDR3 extends over 12 amino acids. In germline, CDR1 is SGHKS, CDR2 YYEKEE (reference sequence).

A few counts support this clonotype. The gene calls are TRBV12-3 or TRBV12-4 and TRBJ2-6; possible D gene TRBD2, 6 bases. V was pared by 2 bases and J by 4 bases, with 15 bases between. This CDR3 has 17 amino acids. CDR3 DNA sequence: TGTGCCAGCAGTTTACGCTTCGGGGGTACCGGGGCCAACGTCCTGACTTTC. The encoded protein is CASSLRFGGTGANVLTF.

V usage is TRBV19 and J usage is TRBJ1-2; 7 bases are a match to TRBD1. V lost 5 bases and J lost 0; bases outside the gene matches: 15. Germline V gene data show CDR1 as LNHDA and CDR2 as SQIVND (reference sequence). The CDR3 has 18 amino acids. The CDR3 reads CASSGVPYRGYSNYGYTF. In nucleotides, the CDR3 is TGTGCCAGTAGTGGTGTACCGTACAGGGGATACTCTAACTATGGCTACACCTTC.

The sample holds many counts of this clonotype. This chain joins TRBV7-9 and TRBJ2-7; tentatively, D is TRBD2 (5 bases). The CDR3 loop spans 12 amino acids. Trimming took off 2 bases at V and 4 bases at J, with 6 bases between the two ends. Germline CDR1 SEHNR, CDR2 FQNEAQ (reference sequence). CDR3 amino acids: CASSLTGYEQYF. The DNA of the CDR3 is TGTGCCAGCAGCTTAACGGGGTACGAGCAGTACTTC.

This clonotype has ten or more counts. The chain couples TRBV5-4 to TRBJ1-6; D is undetermined. The CDR3 runs to 17 residues. Trimming shortened V by 0 bases and J by 7 bases, and 17 bases separated the two germline ends. Germline CDR1 is SGHNT and CDR2 is YYREEE (reference sequence). For the CDR3, the DNA is TGTGCCAGCAGCTTGGGCTTGGCCAGCCAAAGCAATTCACCCCTCCACTTT. Amino acid sequence: CASSLGLASQSNSPLHF.

There are a few counts of this clonotype. The chain's CDR3 is CASSYSNGARRDNEQFF. The DNA for the CDR3 is TGTGCCAGCAGTTACTCGAATGGCGCCCGAAGGGACAATGAGCAGTTCTTC. This sequence joins TRBV6-2 or TRBV6-3 and TRBJ2-1; D not resolved. Germline CDR1 MNHEY, CDR2 SVGEGT. The CDR3 covers 17 residues. Trimming cost V 0 bases and J 5 bases, with 17 bases left between them.

The V call is TRBV5-1, the J call TRBJ1-1; TRBD1 might be the D (5 bases). Trimming took 0 bases from V and 8 from J, leaving 5 bases between them. The CDR3 has 11 residues. Germline CDR1 is SGHRS and CDR2 is YFSETQ. This CDR3 is CASSLGQEAFF. DNA of the CDR3: TGCGCCAGCAGCTTGGGACAGGAAGCTTTCTTT.

This clonotype has at least ten counts. This chain uses TRBV5-6 with TRBJ2-5; tentatively, D is TRBD1 (5 bases). The germline V gene has CDR1 SGHDT and CDR2 YYEEEE. CDR3 length equals 14 residues. V was pared by 4 bases and J by 1 base, with 11 bases between. The DNA of the CDR3 is TGTGCCAGCAGCCTCCGACAGACCCAAGAGACCCAGTACTTC. It codes for CASSLRQTQETQYF.

There are many counts of this clonotype. The rearrangement links TRBV5-1 to TRBJ1-2, with no clear D. V shed 0 bases and J shed 4 bases, with 13 bases lying between them. Germline CDR1 is SGHRS and CDR2 is YFSETQ. This CDR3 contains 15 residues. The CDR3 sequence is CASSLEALGLYGYTF. For the CDR3, the DNA is TGCGCCAGCAGCTTGGAAGCGCTGGGCCTCTATGGCTACACCTTC.

The table lists this clonotype with a few counts. This rearrangement joins TRBV18 to TRBJ1-3; D might be TRBD1 (5 bases). This CDR3 spans 15 amino acids. Germline CDR1 KGHSH, CDR2 LQKENI. V lost 6 bases, J lost 4 bases, and 16 bases lay in between. For the CDR3, the DNA is TGTGCCAGCTCCCCCCGGGACCTTCCAGGAAACACCATATATTTT. The encoded protein is CASSPRDLPGNTIYF. Together with reference TRBV18 and TRBJ1-3, the CDR3 gives the full variable domain: NAGVMQNPRHLVRRRGQEARLRCSPMKGHSHVYWYRQLPEEGLKFMVYLQKENIIDESGMPKERFSAEFPKEGPSILRIQQVVRGDSAAYFCASSPRDLPGNTIYFGEGSWLTVV.

The chain joins TRBV5-1 to TRBJ2-2; possible D gene TRBD1, 6 bases. CDR3 size: 13 residues. Germline CDR1 reads SGHRS; CDR2 reads YFSETQ. The ends were cut back, 4 bases at V and 6 bases at J, with 10 bases in the middle. As DNA, the CDR3 is TGCGCCAGCAGCCCCCGACAGGCCGGGGAGCTGTTTTTT. Translating it yields CASSPRQAGELFF.

J is TRBJ2-3 and V is TRBV9; a weak D match, TRBD2 (5 bases). The V end lost 4 bases, the J end lost 0 bases, and 12 bases lay between the germline ends. The CDR3 length is 15 residues. The germline V gene encodes CDR1 SGDLS and CDR2 YYNGEE. CDR3 DNA sequence: TGTGCCAGCAGCCCTGGCAGCGGCAGCACAGATACGCAGTATTTT. Its translation: CASSPGSGSTDTQYF.

The rearrangement links TRBV19 to TRBJ1-2, with a tentative D call TRBD1 (5 bases). This CDR3 spans 13 amino acids. V gave up 7 bases and J gave up 4 bases, with 13 bases separating them. Germline CDR1 and CDR2: LNHDA and SQIVND (reference sequence). The CDR3 DNA reads TGTGCCAGTACTCTGGGAGGGGCCTATGGCTACACCTTC. Translated: CASTLGGAYGYTF. The full variable domain, in which reference TRBV19 and TRBJ1-2 provide the parts outside the CDR3, is DGGITQSPKYLFRKEGQNVTLSCEQNLNHDAMYWYRQDPGQGLRLIYYSQIVNDFQKGDIAEGYSVSREKKESFPLTVTSAQKNPTAFYLCASTLGGAYGYTFGSGTRLTVV.

This clonotype was counted only a few times. The chain couples TRBV20-1 to TRBJ2-2, with D maybe TRBD2 (6 bases). Per germline, CDR1 DFQATT and CDR2 SNEGSKA (reference sequence). V was shortened by 2 bases and J by 1 base, with 8 bases between the two germline ends. This CDR3 spans 14 amino acids. This CDR3 is CSARYGGNTGELFF. In DNA, the CDR3 is TGCAGTGCTAGATACGGGGGGAACACCGGGGAGCTGTTTTTT.

The chain combines TRBV11-2 with TRBJ2-1; D assignment may be TRBD1 or TRBD2 (6 bases each). CDR1 is SGHAT, CDR2 FQNNGV, per germline. Trimming left V 3 bases short and J 9 bases short, with 15 bases between. The CDR3 is 14 residues long. The CDR3 DNA reads TGTGCCAGCAGCTTTATGACAGGAGGGGGTGAGCAGTTCTTC. Translation gives CASSFMTGGGEQFF.

The chain employs TRBV5-1 and TRBJ2-1; D perhaps matches TRBD1 (5 bases). This CDR3 contains 13 residues. Germline CDR1 is SGHRS and CDR2 is YFSETQ. The V and J ends lost 1 base and 4 bases respectively, with 6 bases between them. The CDR3 region is CASSLRQYNEQFF. DNA for the CDR3: TGCGCCAGCAGCTTGCGACAGTACAATGAGCAGTTCTTC.

This clonotype occurred many times. This chain joins TRBV29-1 and TRBJ2-7, with D uncertain. Trimming cost V 4 bases and J 5 bases, with 18 bases left between them. The CDR3 totals 14 residues. The V gene's germline CDR1 is SQVTM and CDR2 ANQGSEA. CDR3 region: CSVARVNGWDEQYF. CDR3 DNA sequence: TGCAGCGTTGCCCGAGTAAACGGTTGGGACGAGCAGTACTTC.

There are many counts of this clonotype. The rearrangement uses TRBV7-2 and TRBJ2-6, with D hard to call. This CDR3 comprises 16 residues. V was clipped by 3 bases and J by 2 bases, with 11 bases between them. The germline CDR1 and CDR2 sequences are SGHTA and FQGNSA. CDR3 DNA: TGTGCCAGCAGCTTCCTGCAATGGGCTGGGGCCAACGTCCTGACTTTC. It codes for CASSFLQWAGANVLTF.